The clone carrying this T cell receptor beta chain was counted a single time. Antigen: not known. The data were taken from a study of T cells in localized non-small cell lung cancer. Study-wide results and caveats: Uninvolved adjacent lung had more T cell clonality than any other tissue, topping tumor. Appearance in adjacent lung was seen for a median approximately 60 of the top 100 tumor clones. Higher T cell density in the blood was associated with longer overall survival, whereas higher adjacent-lung clonality associated with shorter survival. One tumor region alone was sequenced, and heterogeneity therefore remains possible.

Some clones are missing from TCRdb's copy, which holds only in-frame ones; the method was immunoSEQ multiplex PCR. Among around 70,000 clones, around 85% were seen once, and the ten largest hold approximately 1.2%. V was cut by 2 bases and J by 2 bases, with 9 bases left in between. The CDR3 sequence is 14 residues long. Per the germline V gene, CDR1 is MDHEN and CDR2 is SYDVKM. Material: peripheral blood, obtained before any cancer treatment. V usage is TRBV28 and J usage is TRBJ2-5; D may be TRBD1 (6 bases). The sequence was collected from a female donor of 60 years or more with stage I lung adenocarcinoma. The CDR3: CASSLGQLQETQYF. The CDR3 region has the DNA TGTGCCAGCAGTTTAGGACAGCTACAAGAGACCCAGTACTTC.